This TCR beta chain was recorded in a study of vaccination effects on CD4 cells after COVID-19. The study, taken as a whole, reports: Marked clonal contraction was seen in infection- and vaccine-induced clones late after vaccination. Convalescent patients in the study were few, and early post-infection timepoints were absent.

For this clone: Its antigen is undetermined.

Before sequencing, viral peptide pools were used by the ViraFEST assay to expand antigen-specific CD4+ T cells. The authors isolated CD4+ T cells after nine to eleven days of culture. Vaccine administered to participants consisted of two doses of either BNT162b2 or mRNA-1273. The repertoire was sequenced with immunoSEQ multiplex PCR; TCRdb's copy has only in-frame clones and lacks some. The profile shows about 81,000 clones, around 74% of them singletons. This sample comprised CD4+ T cells from PBMCs cultured with HCoV-OC43 spike peptides, obtained after COVID-19 vaccination. Subset meaning: HCoV-OC43 spike overlapping peptide pool stimulation. This receptor was taken from a human donor who received a COVID-19 vaccine.

DNA for the CDR3: TGTGCCAGCTCACCCCCGCTAGGAAGCACAGATACGCAGTATTTT. This encodes CASSPPLGSTDTQYF. This rearrangement joins TRBV18 to TRBJ2-3; D is uncertain. The V end was cut by 3 bases, the J end by 0 bases, with 10 bases between. Germline V gene data show CDR1 as KGHSH and CDR2 as LQKENI. The CDR3 spans 15 residues. The full variable domain, completed using reference TRBV18 and TRBJ2-3, is NAGVMQNPRHLVRRRGQEARLRCSPMKGHSHVYWYRQLPEEGLKFMVYLQKENIIDESGMPKERFSAEFPKEGPSILRIQQVVRGDSAAYFCASSPPLGSTDTQYFGPGTRLTVL.